The 5 T cell receptor beta chains below come from one sample, sequenced in a study of OX40 agonist ivuxolimab in advanced cancers. Sequencing used immunoSEQ multiplex PCR; TCRdb keeps in-frame clones, though not all of them. Found here are 65,000 to 85,000 clones, around 85% of them singletons; the top ten hold around 2.4%. This specimen consisted of CD4+ or CD8+ T cells sorted from blood, obtained in a trial of the OX40 agonist ivuxolimab. The receptors derive from an adult with an advanced solid tumor such as melanoma, head and neck, liver or kidney cancer.

The J gene is TRBJ1-3, the V gene TRBV19; possible D gene TRBD1, 6 bases. The CDR3 is 14 amino acids. CDR1 and CDR2 (germline): LNHDA, SQIVND (reference sequence). Trimming stripped 7 bases from V and 0 bases from J, with 10 bases between. The chain's CDR3 is CASIGGPSGNTIYF. CDR3 DNA sequence: TGTGCCAGTATCGGGGGCCCCTCTGGAAACACCATATATTTT.

The chain carries TRBV7-2 and TRBJ1-5; D remains unclear. CDR3 length: 13 amino acids. V lost 2 bases and J lost 3, with 5 bases in between. Looked up from germline, CDR1 is SGHTA and CDR2 is FQGNSA. The chain's CDR3 is CASSLRNNQPQHF. Here the CDR3 DNA reads TGTGCCAGCAGCTTACGAAACAATCAGCCCCAGCATTTT.

The rearrangement joins TRBV2 to TRBJ2-5; a weak D match, TRBD1 (5 bases). CDR3 length equals 13 residues. V lost 6 bases, J lost 1 base, and 9 bases lay in between. The germline V gene has CDR1 SNHLY and CDR2 FYNNEI. The CDR3 region is CASSVQVQETQYF. For the CDR3, the DNA is TGTGCCAGCAGCGTACAGGTCCAAGAGACCCAGTACTTC.

V usage is TRBV28 and J usage is TRBJ2-1, with D hard to call. CDR1 MDHEN and CDR2 SYDVKM come from the germline V gene. Trimming stripped 10 bases from V and 4 bases from J, with 17 bases between. CDR3 length: 14 amino acids. The CDR3 sequence: CATEPHLRYNEQFF. The CDR3 nucleotides are TGTGCCACCGAACCCCACCTAAGGTACAATGAGCAGTTCTTC. Variable domain in full (rest from reference TRBV28 and TRBJ2-1): DVKVTQSSRYLVKRTGEKVFLECVQDMDHENMFWYRQDPGLGLRLIYFSYDVKMKEKGDIPEGYSVSREKKERFSLILESASTNQTSMYLCATEPHLRYNEQFFGPGTRLTVL.

The rearrangement links TRBV6-5 to TRBJ1-2; D gene ambiguous. Germline loops: CDR1 MNHEY, CDR2 SVGAGI. The CDR3 has 13 residues. The V end was cut by 5 bases, the J end by 1 base, with 8 bases between. CDR3 sequence (DNA): TGTGCCAGCAGTGGTTGGGGTAACTATGGCTACACCTTC. It yields the protein CASSGWGNYGYTF.